These 23 T cell receptor beta chains were sequenced from one sample in a study of T cells in Graves' hyperthyroidism and ophthalmopathy. TCR beta CDR3 region amplification was performed from RNA transcripts. RT-PCR in the first round (using the HTBI primer set) targeted the TCR CDR3. Using its own MiXCR run on the multiplex PCR reads, TCRdb lists one record per CDR3 protein. The table has a few hundred thousand distinct CDR3 sequences, approximately 15% seen once. Sequencing was performed on blood. These receptors all come from a man between 25 and 39 years old with Graves' hyperthyroidism that later progressed to Graves' ophthalmopathy.

This clonotype was counted only a few times. This rearrangement joins TRBV28 to TRBJ1-2; tentatively, D is TRBD1 (5 bases). Germline-derived CDR1 and CDR2 are MDHEN and SYDVKM. The CDR3 is 14 residues long. Trimming removed 5 bases at V and 4 bases at J, with 14 bases between. This CDR3 is CASSRQGMGYGYTF. The DNA for the CDR3 is TGTGCCAGCAGTCGGCAGGGAATGGGCTATGGCTACACCTTC.

This clonotype was recorded at least ten times. The rearrangement joins TRBV20-1 to TRBJ2-7; 13 bases align to TRBD2. Germline V gives CDR1 DFQATT, CDR2 SNEGSKA (reference sequence). The CDR3 length is 17 residues. Trimming cost V 2 bases and J 0 bases; bases outside gene matches: 7. CDR3 in amino acids: CSARPRLAGGFSYEQYF. The DNA of the CDR3 is TGCAGTGCTAGACCCCGACTAGCGGGGGGTTTCTCCTACGAGCAGTACTTC.

CDR3 in DNA: TGTGCCACCAGTGATTTCCGGAGCAATCAGCCCCAGCATTTT. Its translation: CATSDFRSNQPQHF. J is TRBJ1-5 and V is TRBV24-1; D remains ambiguous. V was cut by 1 base and J by 1 base, with 4 bases left in between. The CDR3 extends over 14 amino acids. From germline, CDR1 is KGHDR and CDR2 SFDVKD.

The V and J genes are TRBV9 and TRBJ1-3; possible D gene TRBD1, 5 bases. There are 15 residues in the CDR3. Germline V gives CDR1 SGDLS, CDR2 YYNGEE. The V end was cut by 0 bases, the J end by 2 bases, with 9 bases between. The CDR3 DNA reads TGTGCCAGCAGCGTAGGGGGGAGAACTGGAAACACCATATATTTT. Its translation is CASSVGGRTGNTIYF.

This clonotype was counted at least ten times. This rearrangement joins TRBV24-1 to TRBJ1-1; D not certain. The germline V gene has CDR1 KGHDR and CDR2 SFDVKD. The V end was cut by 4 bases, the J end by 1 base, with 6 bases between. The CDR3 consists of 13 residues. The CDR3 here is CATSDRGNTEAFF. The DNA for the CDR3 is TGTGCCACCAGTGACCGGGGGAACACTGAAGCTTTCTTT.

The J gene is TRBJ1-6, the V gene TRBV3-1, with 9 nucleotides matching TRBD1. The CDR3 loop spans 14 amino acids. The germline V gene encodes CDR1 LGHDT and CDR2 YNNKEL (reference sequence). V was pared by 3 bases and J by 10 bases, with 4 bases of the junction left unmatched. The CDR3, as DNA: TGTGCCAGCAGCCAGGGACAGGGTCGATCACCCCTCCACTTT. This gives the protein CASSQGQGRSPLHF. Using reference TRBV3-1 and TRBJ1-6 for the parts outside the CDR3, the full variable domain is DTAVSQTPKYLVTQMGNDKSIKCEQNLGHDTMYWYKQDSKKFLKIMFSYNNKELIINETVPNRFSPKSPDKAHLNLHINSLELGDSAVYFCASSQGQGRSPLHFGNGTRLTVT.

As regards this clonotype: This may be a read error, as it is one base from a much larger clone. This sequence joins TRBV2 and TRBJ2-5; weak D call: TRBD2 (5 bases). V lost 7 bases and J lost 7, with 10 bases in between. Germline CDR1 reads SNHLY; CDR2 reads FYNNEI. This CDR3 contains 11 residues. CDR3 amino acids: CASNRGRTQYF. DNA for the CDR3: TGTGCCAGCAATCGCGGGCGGACCCAGTACTTC.

This clonotype was picked up many times. This sequence joins TRBV5-1 and TRBJ2-7; 8 bases are shared with TRBD2. The CDR3 loop spans 14 amino acids. Germline V gives CDR1 SGHRS, CDR2 YFSETQ. V trimming: 4 bases; J trimming: 3 bases; junction bases outside the gene matches: 6. The CDR3 sequence: CASSVSGELYEQYF. The CDR3 bases are TGCGCCAGCAGCGTTAGCGGGGAGCTCTACGAGCAGTACTTC. Using reference TRBV5-1 and TRBJ2-7 for the parts outside the CDR3, the full variable domain is KAGVTQTPRYLIKTRGQQVTLSCSPISGHRSVSWYQQTPGQGLQFLFEYFSETQRNKGNFPGRFSGRQFSNSRSEMNVSTLELGDSALYLCASSVSGELYEQYFGPGTRLTVT.

The chain recombines TRBV6-5 with TRBJ1-1; D is possibly TRBD1 (5 bases). There are 14 residues in the CDR3. V lost 2 bases and J lost 1, with 8 bases in between. Per the germline V gene, CDR1 is MNHEY and CDR2 is SVGAGI. CDR3 sequence: CASSYGGANTEAFF. CDR3 DNA sequence: TGTGCCAGCAGTTACGGGGGTGCGAACACTGAAGCTTTCTTT.

The chain combines TRBV20-1 with TRBJ2-1, with TRBD1 as a possible D gene (5 bases). This CDR3 spans 14 amino acids. Germline values: CDR1 DFQATT, CDR2 SNEGSKA (reference sequence). V was pared by 3 bases and J by 2 bases, with 11 bases between. The CDR3 protein is CSARVGPAYNEQFF. The CDR3 DNA is TGCAGTGCTAGGGTGGGGCCAGCCTACAATGAGCAGTTCTTC.

This clonotype was observed many times. The CDR3 nucleotides read TGTGCCAGCAGTTCGCTCGGGGTGGGGTACACTGAAGCTTTCTTT. Encoded protein: CASSSLGVGYTEAFF. The chain links TRBV28 to TRBJ1-1; D unclear. The CDR3 covers 15 residues. In germline, CDR1 is MDHEN, CDR2 SYDVKM. The V and J ends lost 4 bases and 3 bases respectively, with 15 bases between them.

A note on this clonotype: A much larger clone lies a single base off, so this may be a read error. The chain uses TRBV27 and TRBJ1-1, with TRBD1 matching over 8 bases. This CDR3 region has 13 residues. The V gene end was trimmed by 6 bases and the J gene end by 5 bases; junction bases not matched to a gene: 5. Germline CDR1 MNHEY, CDR2 SMNVEV (reference sequence). This CDR3 is CASRYRGMTEAFF. The CDR3 DNA is TGTGCCAGCAGGTACAGGGGGATGACTGAAGCTTTCTTT.

The chain links TRBV14 to TRBJ2-5, with D uncertain. Looked up from germline, CDR1 is SGHDN and CDR2 is FVKESK. The CDR3 consists of 15 residues. Trimming stripped 2 bases from V and 1 base from J, with 11 bases between. The CDR3 DNA sequence: TGTGCCAGCAGCCAATATATTCGGACCCAAGAGACCCAGTACTTC. Protein sequence: CASSQYIRTQETQYF.

This clonotype was recorded a few times. V gene TRBV5-6 combines with J gene TRBJ2-5; 9 nucleotides line up with TRBD1. Germline trimming cut 3 bases from V and 1 base from J; bases unmatched to any gene: 4. The CDR3 extends over 15 amino acids. Germline assignment: CDR1 SGHDT and CDR2 YYEEEE. The CDR3, as DNA: TGTGCCAGCAGCTATCGGGACAGGGCCCAAGAGACCCAGTACTTC. Its translation is CASSYRDRAQETQYF.

Written as DNA, the CDR3 is TGCGCCAGCACAGCGTTCGTCGGGGGCGAGAATTCACCCCTCCACTTT. Encoded protein: CASTAFVGGENSPLHF. V gene TRBV10-2 combines with J gene TRBJ1-6; TRBD1 is a possible D gene (6 bases). Trimming took 7 bases from V and 7 from J, leaving 20 bases between them. The germline V gene has CDR1 WSHSY and CDR2 SAAADI. The CDR3 is 16 amino acids.

This clonotype was found many times. The rearrangement uses TRBV5-1 and TRBJ2-6; tentatively, D is TRBD1 (5 bases). The V end was cut by 4 bases, the J end by 1 base, with 15 bases between. There are 17 residues in the CDR3. Germline V gives CDR1 SGHRS, CDR2 YFSETQ. CDR3 DNA sequence: TGCGCCAGCAGCGCCCAAACAGGCACATCTGGGGCCAACGTCCTGACTTTC. This sequence encodes CASSAQTGTSGANVLTF.

This clonotype showed up many times. The chain is built from TRBV11-2 and TRBJ2-1, with 9 nucleotides matching TRBD2. The CDR3 is made up of 17 amino acids. Germline V lookup: CDR1 SGHAT, CDR2 FQNNGV. Trimming at V came to 1 base and at J to 0 bases, leaving 4 bases not matched to a gene. The CDR3 region has the DNA TGTGCCAGCAGCTTAGTTAGCGGGGGAGACTCCTACAATGAGCAGTTCTTC. Translating gives CASSLVSGGDSYNEQFF.

Points on this clonotype: This may arise from a read error, as a much more abundant clone is one base away. The rearrangement uses TRBV12-5 and TRBJ2-1, with D perhaps matching TRBD1 or TRBD2 (6 bases each). Trimming stripped 2 bases from V and 4 bases from J, with 18 bases between. Germline assignment: CDR1 LGHNT and CDR2 FRNRAP. CDR3 length equals 17 residues. This CDR3 reads CASGLSPGGGRYNEQFF. The CDR3 nucleotides read TGTGCTAGTGGTTTGAGTCCAGGAGGGGGACGGTACAATGAGCAGTTCTTC.

The sample holds many counts of this clonotype. V is TRBV2 and J is TRBJ2-7, with D uncertain. Deletions cut 3 bases from V and 3 bases from J, with 9 bases between. CDR3 length: 13 amino acids. Germline lookup yields CDR1 SNHLY and CDR2 FYNNEI. The DNA of the CDR3 is TGTGCCAGCAGTGATTATACCGGCTACGAGCAGTACTTC. As protein: CASSDYTGYEQYF.

This clonotype was observed a few times. The chain carries TRBV5-1 and TRBJ1-5, with TRBD1 as a possible D gene (6 bases). The V gene's germline CDR1 is SGHRS and CDR2 YFSETQ. Trimming pared 5 bases from V and 0 bases from J, leaving 15 bases between. The CDR3 has 16 amino acids. In DNA form, the CDR3 reads TGCGCCAGCAGTAAGGGGGACACCGATAGCAATCAGCCCCAGCATTTT. This gives the protein CASSKGDTDSNQPQHF. The variable domain in full, completed from reference TRBV5-1 and TRBJ1-5, reads KAGVTQTPRYLIKTRGQQVTLSCSPISGHRSVSWYQQTPGQGLQFLFEYFSETQRNKGNFPGRFSGRQFSNSRSEMNVSTLELGDSALYLCASSKGDTDSNQPQHFGDGTRLSIL.

There are many counts of this clonotype. The chain employs TRBV2 and TRBJ2-5; TRBD1 matches at 7 bases. The CDR3 covers 14 residues. The germline gives CDR1 SNHLY, CDR2 FYNNEI. The V segment lost 6 bases and the J segment 5 bases; nucleotides outside the gene matches: 9. The CDR3 DNA follows: TGTGCCAGCAGAGTAACAGGGGAGTGGGAGACCCAGTACTTC. Protein sequence: CASRVTGEWETQYF.

The sample holds many counts of this clonotype. This CDR3 reads CSVWTGLHEQYF. In DNA form, the CDR3 reads TGCAGCGTTTGGACAGGGCTCCACGAGCAGTACTTC. The genes are TRBV29-1 and TRBJ2-7; 8 bases map to TRBD1. Germline V gene sequence: CDR1 SQVTM, CDR2 ANQGSEA. CDR3 length: 12 amino acids. V dropped 5 bases and J dropped 5; count of bases not matched to a gene: 5.

V usage is TRBV19 and J usage is TRBJ2-2, with 7 positions matching TRBD1. With 2 bases clipped from V and 4 bases from J, the junction kept 4 bases outside the gene matches. The V gene's germline CDR1 is LNHDA and CDR2 SQIVND (reference sequence). The CDR3 length is 15 residues. CDR3 nucleotide sequence: TGTGCCAGTAGTATAAGGACAGGTATCACCGGGGAGCTGTTTTTT. This translates into CASSIRTGITGELFF.